This is a list of T cell receptor beta chains from one sample in a study of regulatory T cells in long-lasting Graves disease. TCRdb used MiXCR to reprocess the multiplex PCR reads, holding one entry per CDR3 protein. In the table there are roughly 500,000 distinct CDR3 sequences, 13% of which are singletons. The same specimen was also included in a second study, on T cells in Graves' hyperthyroidism and ophthalmopathy.

This specimen was peripheral blood mononuclear cells (PBMCs), taken at new diagnosis, from a patient treated with antithyroid drugs. The receptors originated from a young man with Graves disease. CDR3s include the opening cysteine and the closing phenylalanine or tryptophan. D genes are given only for firm matches. Clone size, where shown, is once, few, many, or a class for clones that have expanded.

size	J	V	D	DNA	CDR3
many	TRBJ2-1	TRBV20-1	TRBD2	TGCAGTGGAATCTCTGGACTAGCGGGAAGGGGTGTGGACAATGAGCAGTTCTTC	CSGISGLAGRGVDNEQFF
NA	TRBJ1-1	TRBV20-1	NA	TGCAGTGCTAGAGTTGGTGATCGTAGGGGTGAGGTCGGAGCTTTCTTT	CSARVGDRRGEVGAFF
many	TRBJ2-2	TRBV10-1	NA	TGCGCCAGCCGCCGGGACTTCGGCGAGCACGGGGAGCTGTTTTTT	CASRRDFGEHGELFF
many	TRBJ2-3	TRBV2	TRBD2	TGTGCCAGCAGTGGCTTAGCGGGGGGGACAGATACGCAGTATTTT	CASSGLAGGTDTQYF
many	TRBJ2-2	TRBV5-1	TRBD1	TGCGCCAGCAGCCACTGGGACAGAGCCACCGGGGAGCTGTTTTTT	CASSHWDRATGELFF
NA	TRBJ2-7	TRBV20-1	NA	TGCAGTGCTAGAGCTAGGGGGCGGGACTACGAGCAGTACTTC	CSARARGRDYEQYF
NA	TRBJ1-5	TRBV19	NA	TGTGCCAGTAGTATGGGAACAGTCAATCAGCCCCAGCATTTT	CASSMGTVNQPQHF
many	TRBJ1-3	TRBV7-3	NA	TGTGCCAGCAGCCGTTACGGGGGCGATGGAAACACCATATATTTT	CASSRYGGDGNTIYF
many	TRBJ1-5	TRBV30	NA	TGTGCCTGGAGTGGTTGGACAGACAGTTTCAATCAGCCCCAGCATTTT	CAWSGWTDSFNQPQHF
few	TRBJ2-7	TRBV7-8	NA	TGTGCCAGCGGCTTAGCTTCTCCACTAGTTCTGGCCTACGAGCAGTACTTC	CASGLASPLVLAYEQYF
many	TRBJ2-5	TRBV6-5	NA	TGTGCCAGCAGTTTCACCCTAGCGTTACAAGAGACCCAGTACTTC	CASSFTLALQETQYF
many	TRBJ2-7	TRBV15	NA	TGTGCCACCAGCAGAGGTGGACAGGGAGGGACTTCAACCTACGAGCAGTACTTC	CATSRGGQGGTSTYEQYF
many	TRBJ2-7	TRBV7-9	NA	TGTGCCAGCAGCCCTACACAGGACCAATCTTACTACGAGCAGTACTTC	CASSPTQDQSYYEQYF
many	TRBJ2-5	TRBV7-2	NA	TGTGCCAGCAGCTTGGAAGGGCTACAAGAGACCCAGTACTTC	CASSLEGLQETQYF
many	TRBJ2-7	TRBV29-1	TRBD2	TGCAGCGTTGTGGCGGGAGACCTCGAGCAGTACTTC	CSVVAGDLEQYF
many	TRBJ2-3	TRBV30	TRBD1	TGTGCCTGGTTACGGACAGGGGGCACAGATACGCAGTATTTT	CAWLRTGGTDTQYF
NA	TRBJ2-5	TRBV20-1	NA	TGCAGTGCTAGAGATGGGGGGGGGCGTCGCGAAGAGACCCAGTACTTC	CSARDGGGRREETQYF
few	TRBJ2-7	TRBV25-1	NA	TGTGCCAGCAGTTCCCGTATAGGGGTCTACGAGCAGTACTTC	CASSSRIGVYEQYF
few	TRBJ2-1	TRBV5-1	TRBD2	TGCGCCAGCAGCTTGCCCAGCAGCCAGCGGGAGGTGGGGTTCTTC	CASSLPSSQREVGFF
few	TRBJ1-2	TRBV20-1	TRBD1	TGCAGTGCTAGAGATAAGGGACAGGGCTTCCAACGTGGCTATGGCTACACCTTC	CSARDKGQGFQRGYGYTF
NA	TRBJ2-7	TRBV6-2/TRBV6-3	NA	TGTGCCAGCAGACCGGGACAAACGTACTACGAGCAGTACTTC	CASRPGQTYYEQYF
many	TRBJ2-7	TRBV7-2	NA	TGTGCCAGCAGCTATGCTCCGGGACGGGACGAGCAGTACTTC	CASSYAPGRDEQYF
many	TRBJ1-1	TRBV5-1	NA	TGCGCCAGCATAGGCGGGCCCGAGGGGTCGGGTGAAGCTTTCTTT	CASIGGPEGSGEAFF
NA	TRBJ2-3	TRBV7-9	TRBD1	TGTGCCAGCAGCATTCCGGGACAGGGTTACACAGATACGCAGTATTTT	CASSIPGQGYTDTQYF
many	TRBJ2-3	TRBV12-3/TRBV12-4	NA	TGTGCCAGCAGCAGCCTATTCATATCGGGGTCAGATACGCAGTATTTT	CASSSLFISGSDTQYF
many	TRBJ2-3	TRBV2	TRBD2	TGTGCCAGCGGAAACGGGACTAGCGACACAGATACGCAGTATTTT	CASGNGTSDTDTQYF
NA	TRBJ2-5	TRBV12-3/TRBV12-4	NA	TGTGCCAGCACCCGGAGCGGGTATCAAGAGACCCAGTACTTC	CASTRSGYQETQYF
many	TRBJ2-5	TRBV27	TRBD2	TGTGCCAGCAGTTTGGGGACTAGCGGGAAAGAGACCCAGTACTTC	CASSLGTSGKETQYF
many	TRBJ2-1	TRBV10-2	NA	TGCGCCAGCACCCGCCGGGACGGAAACAATGAGCAGTTCTTC	CASTRRDGNNEQFF